This T cell receptor beta chain comes out of a study of healthy donors' naive CD4 and CD8 T cells. The wider study: For TCR alpha, new primers spanned all functional IMGT alpha genes. Broader study findings: Bias from naive T cell homeostatic proliferation was not addressed.

TCR libraries were built from approximately 0.55 ug of total RNA by linear amplification. TCRdb independently ran MiXCR on the reads; one entry per CDR3 protein. The sample has about 180,000 distinct CDR3 sequences, about 70% seen once. Notes on this clonotype: Its specificity is not known.

CD4+CD8-CD45RO-CD45RA+ cells were naive CD4+; CD8+CD4-CD45RA+CD27bright cells were naive CD8+. Germline CDR1 reads MNHEY; CDR2 reads SMNVEV (reference sequence). Trimming removed 1 base from V and 6 bases from J, with 19 bases in between. CDR3 size: 16 residues. The chain is built from TRBV27 and TRBJ2-7; D is ambiguous. The TCR comes from a pool of human donors in good health; the sample pools cells from several healthy donors. Sequenced material: naive CD4+ and CD8+ T cells sorted from blood, pooled from several donors. The CDR3 region is CASSLFVPVGSTEQYF. The CDR3 nucleotides are TGTGCCAGCAGTTTATTCGTTCCGGTGGGGTCGACCGAGCAGTACTTC.